Presented here are 2 T cell receptor beta chains from one specimen sequenced in a study of control samples from healthy donors and cancer patients (TCRdb year 2020). Receptors were amplified or captured by the immunoSEQ multiplex PCR assay. Held by TCRdb, this immuneACCESS table contains in-frame sequences only and omits some clones. Under half of the omission traces to an unresolved V gene where checked; the cause of the rest is unknown. The sample table shows about 180,000 clones, and approximately 92% are seen once. Approximately 1.4% of the sample lies in the top ten. The specimen sequenced was blood. Receptor source: a man aged 25-45 years in good health.

This clone was counted only a few times. The V and J genes are TRBV19 and TRBJ2-5; tentatively, D is TRBD1 or TRBD2 (6 bases each). Looked up from germline, CDR1 is LNHDA and CDR2 is SQIVND (reference sequence). With 1 base removed from V and 0 bases from J, the gap between germline ends came to 9 bases. This CDR3 region has 15 residues. The CDR3: CASSIGGGYQETQYF. CDR3 nucleotide sequence: TGTGCCAGTAGTATAGGAGGGGGGTACCAAGAGACCCAGTACTTC. The full variable domain, its missing parts supplied by reference TRBV19 and TRBJ2-5, is DGGITQSPKYLFRKEGQNVTLSCEQNLNHDAMYWYRQDPGQGLRLIYYSQIVNDFQKGDIAEGYSVSREKKESFPLTVTSAQKNPTAFYLCASSIGGGYQETQYFGPGTRLLVL.

The chain combines TRBV2 with TRBJ1-6; D perhaps matches TRBD1 (5 bases). This CDR3 has 13 residues. V was cut by 3 bases and J by 7 bases, with 7 bases left in between. The germline gives CDR1 SNHLY, CDR2 FYNNEI. In DNA form, the CDR3 reads TGTGCCAGCAGTGACAGGGCAAATTCACCCCTCCACTTT. The encoded protein is CASSDRANSPLHF.